This section outlines one TCR beta chain sequence together with its context. Its antigen is as yet unknown. Germline V gives CDR1 KGHDR, CDR2 SFDVKD. V was trimmed by 2 bases and J by 6 bases, leaving 15 bases between them. The CDR3 loop spans 15 amino acids. This entry is derived from a study of CD8 T cells in Susac syndrome. An amount of RNA that ranged from roughly 0.5 to 1 ug was reverse transcribed with random hexamers. Amplification of TCR beta CDR3 by immunoSEQ multiplex PCR spanned 54 Vbeta and 13 Jbeta. TCRdb fed the immunoSEQ multiplex PCR reads into MiXCR, producing one record per CDR3 protein. The table shows 140,000 to 150,000 distinct CDR3 sequences, with roughly 95% occurring only once. Points from the study as a whole: An acknowledgment was made by the study that its TCR sequencing and HLA analysis involved relatively few individuals.

Sequencing targeted TCR beta in blood CD8+ and CD4+ T cells. Both CD4+ and CD8+ T cells were negatively isolated, and TEMRA cells underwent FACS enrichment. Input material: CD4+ T cells from PBMCs. The chain carries TRBV24-1 and TRBJ1-2; D possibly corresponds to TRBD1 (5 bases). The TCR sequence derives from a human donor in good health. CDR3 in DNA: TGTGCCACCAGTGATTCACCAGGGAGAAGTGATGGCTACACCTTC. This translates into CATSDSPGRSDGYTF.